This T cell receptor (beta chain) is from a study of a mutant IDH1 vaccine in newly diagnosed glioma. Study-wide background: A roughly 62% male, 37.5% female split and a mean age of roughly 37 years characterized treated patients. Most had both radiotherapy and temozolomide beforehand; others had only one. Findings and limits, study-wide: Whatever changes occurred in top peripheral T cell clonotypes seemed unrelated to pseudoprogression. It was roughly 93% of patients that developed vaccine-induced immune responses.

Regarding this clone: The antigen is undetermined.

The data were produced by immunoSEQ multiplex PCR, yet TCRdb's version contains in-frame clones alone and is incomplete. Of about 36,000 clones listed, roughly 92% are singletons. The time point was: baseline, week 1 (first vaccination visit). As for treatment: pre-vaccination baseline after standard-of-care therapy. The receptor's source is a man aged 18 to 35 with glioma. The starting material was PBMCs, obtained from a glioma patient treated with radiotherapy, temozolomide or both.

The CDR3 DNA is TGTGCCAGCAGCCCGACGCAGGGGGCAAATCAGCCCCAGCATTTT. Protein: CASSPTQGANQPQHF. This chain joins TRBV7-2 and TRBJ1-5; 8 nucleotides match TRBD1. This CDR3 has 15 residues. V lost 5 bases, J lost 4 bases, and 7 bases stayed unmatched. Per the germline V gene, CDR1 is SGHTA and CDR2 is FQGNSA.